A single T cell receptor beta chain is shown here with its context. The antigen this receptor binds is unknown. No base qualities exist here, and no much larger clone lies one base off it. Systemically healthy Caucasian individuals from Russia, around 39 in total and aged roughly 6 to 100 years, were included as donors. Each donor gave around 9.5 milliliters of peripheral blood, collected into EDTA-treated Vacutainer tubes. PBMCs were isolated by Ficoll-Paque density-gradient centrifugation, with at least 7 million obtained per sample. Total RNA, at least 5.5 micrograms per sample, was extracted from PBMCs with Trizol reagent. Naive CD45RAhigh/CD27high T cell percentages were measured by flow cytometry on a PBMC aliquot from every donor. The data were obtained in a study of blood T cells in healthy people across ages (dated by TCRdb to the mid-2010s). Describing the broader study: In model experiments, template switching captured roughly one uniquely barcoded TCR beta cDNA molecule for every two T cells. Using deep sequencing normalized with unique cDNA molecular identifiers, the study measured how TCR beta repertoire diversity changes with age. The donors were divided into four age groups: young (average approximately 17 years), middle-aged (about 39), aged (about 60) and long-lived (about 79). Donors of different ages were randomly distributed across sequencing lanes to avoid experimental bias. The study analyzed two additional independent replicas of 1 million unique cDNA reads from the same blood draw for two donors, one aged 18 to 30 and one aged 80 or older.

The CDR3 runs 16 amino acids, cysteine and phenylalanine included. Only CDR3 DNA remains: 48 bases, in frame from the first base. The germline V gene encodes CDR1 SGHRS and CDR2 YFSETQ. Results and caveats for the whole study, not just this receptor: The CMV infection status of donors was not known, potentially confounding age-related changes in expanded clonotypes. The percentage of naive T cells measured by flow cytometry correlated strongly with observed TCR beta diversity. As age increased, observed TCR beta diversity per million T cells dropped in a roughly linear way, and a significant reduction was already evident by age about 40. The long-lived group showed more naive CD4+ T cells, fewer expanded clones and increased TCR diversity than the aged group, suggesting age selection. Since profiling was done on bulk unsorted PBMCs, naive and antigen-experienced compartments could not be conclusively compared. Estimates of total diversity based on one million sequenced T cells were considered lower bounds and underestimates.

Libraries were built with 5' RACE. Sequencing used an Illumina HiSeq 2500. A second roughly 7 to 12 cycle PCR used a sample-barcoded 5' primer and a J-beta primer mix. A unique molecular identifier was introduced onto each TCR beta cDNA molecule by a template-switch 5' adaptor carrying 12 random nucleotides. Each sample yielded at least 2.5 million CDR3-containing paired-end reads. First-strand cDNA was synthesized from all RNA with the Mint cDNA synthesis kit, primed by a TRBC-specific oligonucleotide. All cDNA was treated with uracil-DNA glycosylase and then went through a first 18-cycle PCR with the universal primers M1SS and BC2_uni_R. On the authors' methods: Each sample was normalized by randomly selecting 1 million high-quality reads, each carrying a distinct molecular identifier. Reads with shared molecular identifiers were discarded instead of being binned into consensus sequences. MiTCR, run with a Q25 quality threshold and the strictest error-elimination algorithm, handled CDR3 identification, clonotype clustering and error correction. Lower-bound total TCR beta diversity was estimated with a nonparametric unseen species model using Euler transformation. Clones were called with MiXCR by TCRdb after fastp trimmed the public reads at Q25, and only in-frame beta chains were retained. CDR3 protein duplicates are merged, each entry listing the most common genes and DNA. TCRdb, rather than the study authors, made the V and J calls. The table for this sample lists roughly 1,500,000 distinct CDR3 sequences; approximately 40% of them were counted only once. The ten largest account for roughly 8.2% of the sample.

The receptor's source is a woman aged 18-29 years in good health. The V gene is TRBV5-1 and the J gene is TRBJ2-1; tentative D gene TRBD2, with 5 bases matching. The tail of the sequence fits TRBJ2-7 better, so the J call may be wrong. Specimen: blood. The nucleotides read TGCGCCAGCAGCTTGGCCTGGGAGTCCTCCTACAATGAGCAGTACTTC. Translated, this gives CASSLAWESSYNEQYF.